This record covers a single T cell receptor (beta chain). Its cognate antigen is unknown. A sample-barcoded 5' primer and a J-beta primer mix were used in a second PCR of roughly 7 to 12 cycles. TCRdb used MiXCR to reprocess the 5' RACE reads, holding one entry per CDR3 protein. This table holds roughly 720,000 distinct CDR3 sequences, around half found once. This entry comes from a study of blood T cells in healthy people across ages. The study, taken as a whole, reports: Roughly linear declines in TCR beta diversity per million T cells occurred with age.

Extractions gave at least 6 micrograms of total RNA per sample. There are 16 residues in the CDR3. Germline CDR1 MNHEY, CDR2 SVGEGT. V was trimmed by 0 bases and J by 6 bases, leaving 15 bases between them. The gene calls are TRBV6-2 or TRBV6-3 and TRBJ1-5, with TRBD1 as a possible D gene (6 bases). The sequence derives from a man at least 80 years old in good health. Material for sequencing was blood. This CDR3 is CASSYSGGGGRQPQHF. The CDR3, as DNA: TGTGCCAGCAGTTACTCGGGTGGTGGGGGGCGTCAGCCCCAGCATTTT.